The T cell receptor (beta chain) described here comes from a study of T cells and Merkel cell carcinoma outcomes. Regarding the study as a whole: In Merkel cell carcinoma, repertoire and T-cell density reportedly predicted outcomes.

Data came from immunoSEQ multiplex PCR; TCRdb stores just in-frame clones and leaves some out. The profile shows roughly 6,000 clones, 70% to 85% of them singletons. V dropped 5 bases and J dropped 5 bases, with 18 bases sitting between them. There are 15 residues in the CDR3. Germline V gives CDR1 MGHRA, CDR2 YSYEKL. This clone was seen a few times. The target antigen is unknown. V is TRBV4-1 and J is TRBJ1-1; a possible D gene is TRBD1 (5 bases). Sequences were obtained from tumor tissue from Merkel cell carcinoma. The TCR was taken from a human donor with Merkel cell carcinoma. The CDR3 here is CASSWANNGGTEAFF. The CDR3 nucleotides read TGCGCCAGCAGCTGGGCTAATAATGGGGGGACTGAAGCTTTCTTT.